This T cell receptor beta chain was obtained from a study of T cells in Graves' hyperthyroidism and ophthalmopathy. Study-wide results and caveats: Most thyroid clonotypes expanded above 0.001 were also detected in blood.

With regard to this clonotype: As yet, its antigen is unknown.

Per the germline V gene, CDR1 is ENHRY and CDR2 is SYGVKD. The CDR3 is made up of 16 amino acids. With 3 bases clipped from V and 6 bases from J, the junction kept 8 bases outside the gene matches. Template material for amplifying TCR beta CDR3 regions consisted of RNA transcripts. The HTBI primer set served for first-round RT-PCR of the TCR CDR3. MiXCR, run by TCRdb on the multiplex PCR reads, gives a single entry per CDR3 protein. The sample holds about 640,000 distinct CDR3 sequences, less than 25% seen once. From approximately 9.3 ml of fresh peripheral blood, PBMCs were isolated. The chain combines TRBV10-3 with TRBJ2-3; 11 bases map to TRBD1. The TCR comes from a young man with Graves' ophthalmopathy. The sequenced material came from blood. The chain's CDR3 is CAISERGGQGGDTQYF. CDR3 bases: TGTGCCATCAGTGAACGGGGGGGACAGGGGGGCGATACGCAGTATTTT.